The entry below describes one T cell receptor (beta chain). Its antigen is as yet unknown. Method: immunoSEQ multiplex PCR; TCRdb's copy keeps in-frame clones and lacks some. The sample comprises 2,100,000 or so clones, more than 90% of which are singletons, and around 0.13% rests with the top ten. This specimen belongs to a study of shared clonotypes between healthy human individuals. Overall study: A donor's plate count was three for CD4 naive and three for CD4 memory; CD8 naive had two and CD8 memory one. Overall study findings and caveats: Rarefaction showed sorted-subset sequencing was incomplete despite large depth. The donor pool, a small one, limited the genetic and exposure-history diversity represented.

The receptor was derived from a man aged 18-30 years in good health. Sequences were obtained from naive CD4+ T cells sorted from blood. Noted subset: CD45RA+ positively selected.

The CDR3 sequence: CAFRGALSTGELFF. The DNA of the CDR3 is TGTGCCTTCCGGGGGGCGCTTTCGACCGGGGAGCTGTTTTTT. The V and J genes are TRBV11-2 and TRBJ2-2, with D possibly matching TRBD2 (7 bases). The CDR3 spans 14 residues. Per the germline V gene, CDR1 is SGHAT and CDR2 is FQNNGV. Between the trimmed V and J ends, which lost 11 bases and 5 bases, there was a span of 18 bases.